The entry that follows covers one T cell receptor (beta chain) sequence. Its antigen is not known. These data come from a study of Graves' ophthalmopathy and Graves' hyperthyroidism. CDR3 size: 13 residues. Per germline, CDR1 SQVTM and CDR2 ANQGSEA. The germline V and J ends were trimmed by 7 bases and 8 bases, with 18 bases remaining between them. Amplification targeted the TCR beta CDR3 regions, with RNA transcripts as the source material. HTBI primers were employed in first-round RT-PCR, then a second-round multiplex PCR followed. TCRdb recomputed calls from the multiplex PCR reads with MiXCR, one row per CDR3 protein. The repertoire holds 1 million to 1.3 million distinct CDR3 sequences, less than 45% seen once, with approximately 12% in the top ten. General study points: Most thyroid clonotypes with frequency above 0.001 were detected in blood too. A roughly 80% specificity and around 86% sensitivity were achieved by a 13-signature model that separated ophthalmopathy from stable hyperthyroidism.

The chain employs TRBV29-1 and TRBJ1-3, with D possibly matching TRBD1 (5 bases). The receptor's source is an adult man with Graves' hyperthyroidism. Sequenced sample: peripheral blood or thyroid tissue (not recorded which). The CDR3 loop is CSATANYGYTIYF. The CDR3 nucleotides read TGCAGCGCGACAGCTAACTATGGCTACACCATATATTTT.